Listed here are 10 T cell receptor beta chains from one sample, sequenced in a study of CD8+ T cells in alopecia areata. Reverse transcribed after extraction, RNA yielded cDNA as the sequencing template. Sequenced by immunoSEQ multiplex PCR; TCRdb stores in-frame clones only, minus some. This table holds around 270,000 clones, roughly 60% found once. Treatment: oral pan-JAK inhibitor, 5-10 mg twice daily. Sequencing was performed on CD4+ T cells sorted from blood, taken at week 24, from a patient treated with tofacitinib. The receptors derive from a human donor with alopecia areata.

This chain joins TRBV28 and TRBJ2-7, with 8 bases identical to TRBD1. V lost 5 bases to trimming and J lost 3 bases; unmatched junction nucleotides: 6. The length of the CDR3 is 14 residues. Germline V lookup: CDR1 MDHEN, CDR2 SYDVKM. The CDR3 loop reads CASSTTGDLYEQYF. CDR3 nucleotides: TGTGCCAGCAGTACGACAGGGGACCTCTACGAGCAGTACTTC.

This clone was counted a single time. The rearrangement links TRBV7-6 to TRBJ1-1; 8 nucleotides align to TRBD1. The length of the CDR3 is 15 residues. Per germline, CDR1 SGHVS and CDR2 FNYEAQ. V lost 5 bases to trimming and J lost 0 bases; unmatched junction nucleotides: 5. CDR3 sequence (DNA): TGTGCCAGCAGCCTGGACAGGGTGATGAACACTGAAGCTTTCTTT. Its protein is CASSLDRVMNTEAFF.

This clone was detected a few times. This chain joins TRBV29-1 and TRBJ2-5; D not resolved. The germline V gene encodes CDR1 SQVTM and CDR2 ANQGSEA. V lost 4 bases and J 5 bases, leaving 8 bases between the germline ends. This CDR3 comprises 11 residues. For the CDR3, the DNA is TGCAGCGTTGGTGCTTTTGAGACCCAGTACTTC. As protein: CSVGAFETQYF.

V usage is TRBV7-9 and J usage is TRBJ1-2, with D uncertain. Trimming took 1 base from V and 8 from J, leaving 8 bases between them. CDR3 length: 12 residues. Germline V CDR1 and CDR2: SEHNR, FQNEAQ (reference sequence). CDR3 amino acids: CASSLVVPGYTF. The CDR3 DNA reads as TGTGCCAGCAGCTTAGTCGTACCCGGCTACACCTTC.

In its sample, this clone was seen a few times. The rearrangement uses TRBV7-8 and TRBJ2-7, with D tentatively TRBD2 (5 bases). This CDR3 region has 12 residues. Per germline, CDR1 SGHVS and CDR2 FQNEAQ. The V and J ends lost 5 bases and 9 bases respectively, with 14 bases between them. CDR3 nucleotide sequence: TGTGCCAGCAGCCTCCCGGCGGGTGGGCAGTACTTC. Protein product: CASSLPAGGQYF.

The chain recombines TRBV10-3 with TRBJ1-6, with D possibly being TRBD1 (5 bases). CDR1 and CDR2 (germline): ENHRY, SYGVKD. CDR3 size: 16 residues. Deletions cut 3 bases from V and 6 bases from J, with 15 bases between. This CDR3 reads CAISDFSGLGNSPLHF. Written as DNA, the CDR3 is TGTGCCATCAGTGACTTCTCAGGGTTGGGTAATTCACCCCTCCACTTT.

This clone showed up just a few times. The chain has TRBV29-1 and TRBJ2-7, with 9 bases matching TRBD1. V lost 4 bases and J lost 3; bases outside the gene matches: 10. The CDR3 consists of 15 residues. Per the germline V gene, CDR1 is SQVTM and CDR2 is ANQGSEA. DNA of the CDR3: TGCAGCGTTGTACCGGGACAGGGTGGAATCTACGAGCAGTACTTC. It specifies CSVVPGQGGIYEQYF.

V and J are TRBV6-6 and TRBJ1-1, with D possibly matching TRBD1 (5 bases). V shed 5 bases and J shed 4 bases, with 14 bases lying between them. The CDR3 totals 14 residues. Germline V gives CDR1 MNHNY, CDR2 SVGAGI (reference sequence). The CDR3 DNA reads as TGTGCCAGCAGTCGTACCTTAGGGGCCACTGAAGCTTTCTTT. This translates into CASSRTLGATEAFF.

This rearrangement joins TRBV2 to TRBJ2-6, with D unresolved. Germline V gene data show CDR1 as SNHLY and CDR2 as FYNNEI. Trimming stripped 4 bases from V and 0 bases from J, with 10 bases between. This CDR3 is built from 16 residues. Here the CDR3 reads CASSGGDFSGANVLTF. CDR3 bases: TGTGCCAGCAGTGGAGGAGATTTCTCTGGGGCCAACGTCCTGACTTTC. Based on the CDR3 plus reference TRBV2 and TRBJ2-6, the full variable domain is EPEVTQTPSHQVTQMGQEVILRCVPISNHLYFYWYRQILGQKVEFLVSFYNNEISEKSEIFDDQFSVERPDGSNFTLKIRSTKLEDSAMYFCASSGGDFSGANVLTFGAGSRLTVL.

The rearrangement joins TRBV2 to TRBJ1-3, with D hard to call. The CDR3 extends over 14 amino acids. V was shortened by 6 bases and J by 4 bases, with 13 bases between the two germline ends. Germline V gives CDR1 SNHLY, CDR2 FYNNEI. Here the CDR3 reads CASRRTPLGNTIYF. The CDR3 nucleotides read TGTGCCAGCAGACGGACCCCACTCGGAAACACCATATATTTT.